The following is a T cell receptor beta chain sequence with its context. The sample carries other DNA sequences with the same CDR3. Original analysis: Reference gene primers were amplified, and this amplification served to estimate nucleated cell counts. Sequencing used immunoSEQ multiplex PCR; TCRdb keeps in-frame clones, though not all of them. V and J calls and clone size are copied from that table; D and trimming were computed from the DNA. The sample records 68,000 or so clones, more than 65% being singletons. The entry originates in a study of blood T cell repertoires in COVID-19. Study details: Specimens from acute and convalescent COVID-19 originated in the United States, Italy and Spain. The analysed material was cDNA or gDNA that came from T cells, B-cell-depleted T cells, or PBMCs.

Germline V gives CDR1 SGHTA, CDR2 FQGNSA. Trimming removed 5 bases from V and 8 bases from J; junction bases left unmatched: 5. The CDR3 is made up of 13 amino acids. Sequencing used peripheral blood. This sequence was found in a woman aged 45-65 years with acute or convalescent COVID-19. The genes are TRBV7-2 and TRBJ1-2, with 10 bases aligning to TRBD1. CDR3 region: CASSRDRGEGYTF. DNA of the CDR3: TGTGCCAGCAGCCGGGACAGGGGTGAAGGCTACACCTTC.